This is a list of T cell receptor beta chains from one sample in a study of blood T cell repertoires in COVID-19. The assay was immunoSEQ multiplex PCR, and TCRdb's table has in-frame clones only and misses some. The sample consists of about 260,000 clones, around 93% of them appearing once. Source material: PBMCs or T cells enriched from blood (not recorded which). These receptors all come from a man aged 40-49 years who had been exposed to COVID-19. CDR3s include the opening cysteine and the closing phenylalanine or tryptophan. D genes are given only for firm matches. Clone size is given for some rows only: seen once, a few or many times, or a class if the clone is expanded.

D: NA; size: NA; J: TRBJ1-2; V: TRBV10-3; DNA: TGTGCCATCAGTGAGTCGGATCAGGGAGGCTATGGCTACACCTTC; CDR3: CAISESDQGGYGYTF
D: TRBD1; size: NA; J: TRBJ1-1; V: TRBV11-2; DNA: TGTGCCAGCAGCTTAGTGCGTGACAGTGAGGGGGCGCGCACTGAAGCTTTCTTT; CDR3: CASSLVRDSEGARTEAFF
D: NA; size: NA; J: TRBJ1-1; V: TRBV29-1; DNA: TGCAGCGTAACCCTATCGCAGGGCGGACGGACTGAAGCTTTCTTT; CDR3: CSVTLSQGGRTEAFF
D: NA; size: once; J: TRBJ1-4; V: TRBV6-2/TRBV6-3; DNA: TGTGCCAGCAGTTACCTTGAAAAACTGTTTTTT; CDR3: CASSYLEKLFF
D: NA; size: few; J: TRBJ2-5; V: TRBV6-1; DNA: TGTGCCAGCAGTGAAATAGGCGGGGCTGGGCCAGAGACCCAGTACTTC; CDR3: CASSEIGGAGPETQYF
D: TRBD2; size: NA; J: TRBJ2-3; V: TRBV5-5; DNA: TGTGCCAGCAGCTCCACTAGCGGGAGTACAGATACGCAGTATTTT; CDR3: CASSSTSGSTDTQYF
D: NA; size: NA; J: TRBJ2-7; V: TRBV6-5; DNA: TGTGCCAGCAACGACGGAGGGTCCCACGAGCAGTACTTC; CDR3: CASNDGGSHEQYF
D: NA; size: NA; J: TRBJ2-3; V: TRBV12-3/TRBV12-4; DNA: TGTGCCAGCAGCTCCCTTTCTTTGGCGGGGTCCCACTTT; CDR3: CASSSLSLAGSHF
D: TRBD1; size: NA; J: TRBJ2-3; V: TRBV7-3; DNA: TGTGCCAGCAGCCTAGACAGGGGGTCAGATACGCAGTATTTT; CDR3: CASSLDRGSDTQYF
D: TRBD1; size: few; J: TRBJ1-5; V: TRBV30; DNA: TGTGCCTGGACGACAGGGAACAATCAGCCCCAGCATTTT; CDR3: CAWTTGNNQPQHF
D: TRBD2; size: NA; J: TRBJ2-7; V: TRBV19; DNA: TGTGCCAGTAGTATCGGGAGCGGGGGAGGCGAGCAGTACTTC; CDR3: CASSIGSGGGEQYF
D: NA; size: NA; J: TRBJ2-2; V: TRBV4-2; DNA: TGTGCCAGCAGCCCGACAGGCGGGGAGCTGTTTTTT; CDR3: CASSPTGGELFF
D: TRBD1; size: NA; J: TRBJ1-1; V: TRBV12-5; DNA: TGTGCTAGTGGTTTGGGACAGGGATGGGACACTGAAGCTTTCTTT; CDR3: CASGLGQGWDTEAFF
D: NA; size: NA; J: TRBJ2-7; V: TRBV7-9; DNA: TGTGCCAGCAGCCACGGACAGAGTTCCTACGAGCAGTACTTC; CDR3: CASSHGQSSYEQYF
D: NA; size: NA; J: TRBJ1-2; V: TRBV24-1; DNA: TGTGCCACCAGTGACGGAGAGGCTAACTATGGCTACACCTTC; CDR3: CATSDGEANYGYTF
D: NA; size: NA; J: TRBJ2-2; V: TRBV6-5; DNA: TGTGCCAGCAGTTACGTTAGCGGGGAGCTGTTTTTT; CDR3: CASSYVSGELFF
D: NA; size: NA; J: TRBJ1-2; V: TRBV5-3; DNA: TGTGCCAGAAGCTTACCAGAGACAGGATCTAACTATGGCTACACCTTC; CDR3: CARSLPETGSNYGYTF
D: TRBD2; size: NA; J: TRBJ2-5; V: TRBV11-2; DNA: TGTGCCAGCAGCCCACGCTTGAGCGGGAGTCGGGAGACCCAGTACTTC; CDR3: CASSPRLSGSRETQYF
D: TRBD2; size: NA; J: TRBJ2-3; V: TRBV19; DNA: TGTGCCAGTAGTATAGCGGGAGGGCCAGATACGCAGTATTTT; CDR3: CASSIAGGPDTQYF
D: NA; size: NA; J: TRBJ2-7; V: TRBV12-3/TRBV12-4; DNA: TGTGCCAGCAGCCCGGGTGGCTCGTACGAGCAGTACTTC; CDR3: CASSPGGSYEQYF
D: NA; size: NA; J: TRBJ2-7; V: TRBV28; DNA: TGTGCCAGCAGTTCCCTCACCGGTACCTACGAGCAGTACTTC; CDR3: CASSSLTGTYEQYF
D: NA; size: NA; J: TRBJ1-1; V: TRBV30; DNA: TGTGCCTGGAGTGTATCCATGAACACTGAAGCTTTCTTT; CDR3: CAWSVSMNTEAFF
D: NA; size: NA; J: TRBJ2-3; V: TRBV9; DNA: TGTGCCAGCAGCGTAGGCCGGGGTAGCACAGATACGCAGTATTTT; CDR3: CASSVGRGSTDTQYF
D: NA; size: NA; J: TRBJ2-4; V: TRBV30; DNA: TGTGCCTGGAAAAACAGTCTACTAGCCAAAAACATTCAGTACTTC; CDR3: CAWKNSLLAKNIQYF
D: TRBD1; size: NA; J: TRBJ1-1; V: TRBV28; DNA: TGTGCCGGGCGTCGGGACAGGGGCCTTAACACTGAAGCTTTCTTT; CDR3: CAGRRDRGLNTEAFF
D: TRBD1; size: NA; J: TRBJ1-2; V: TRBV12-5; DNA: TGTGCTAGTGCCCCCCAAGGGGGCCGTGGCTACACCTTC; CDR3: CASAPQGGRGYTF
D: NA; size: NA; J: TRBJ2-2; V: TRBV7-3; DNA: TGTGCCAGCACCTCTAGGGCCTCTGGCGGACTGAACACCGGGGAGCTGTTTTTT; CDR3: CASTSRASGGLNTGELFF